This TCR beta chain was recorded in a study of radiotherapy plus CTLA-4 blockade in lung cancer. The overall study: Among all patients, 18% showed objective responses, while approximately 30% had disease control. Study findings and constraints: With interferon-beta, early dynamics of blood T cell clones were reported to best predict response.

Comments on this clone: Its antigen is not identified.

Libraries were prepared by immunoSEQ multiplex PCR; TCRdb keeps only in-frame clonotypes and omits some of them. The sample includes around 40,000 clones, 65% to 75% of them seen just once. The CDR3 has 14 residues. V was cut by 5 bases and J by 6 bases, with 14 bases left in between. Germline CDR1 reads LNHDA; CDR2 reads SQIVND (reference sequence). This chain links TRBV19 with TRBJ1-5; the D gene is possibly TRBD1 (5 bases). The receptor's source is a human donor with non-small cell lung cancer who had stable disease on radiotherapy plus ipilimumab. Sequences were derived from peripheral blood, sampled from a patient treated with radiotherapy plus ipilimumab. This CDR3 reads CASSAMGGGQPQHF. The DNA for the CDR3 is TGTGCCAGTAGTGCGATGGGGGGGGGTCAGCCCCAGCATTTT.